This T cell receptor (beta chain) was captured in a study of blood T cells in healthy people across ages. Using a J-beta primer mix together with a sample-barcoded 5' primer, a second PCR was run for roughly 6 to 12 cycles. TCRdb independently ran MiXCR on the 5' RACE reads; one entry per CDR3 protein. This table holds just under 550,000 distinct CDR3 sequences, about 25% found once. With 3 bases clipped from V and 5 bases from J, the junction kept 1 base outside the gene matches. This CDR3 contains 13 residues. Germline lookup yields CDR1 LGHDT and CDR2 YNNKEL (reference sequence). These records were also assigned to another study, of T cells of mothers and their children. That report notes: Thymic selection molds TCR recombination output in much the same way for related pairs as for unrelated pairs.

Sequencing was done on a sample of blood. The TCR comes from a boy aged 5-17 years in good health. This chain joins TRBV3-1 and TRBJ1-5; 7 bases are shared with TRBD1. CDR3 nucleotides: TGTGCCAGCAGCCAGCAGGGGGATCAGCCCCAGCATTTT. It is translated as CASSQQGDQPQHF.